The sequence of this TCR beta chain was determined in a study of shared clonotypes between healthy human individuals (dated by TCRdb to about 2020). Notes on the research overall: The cohort comprised a couple of women and three men aged 18 to 49 years. Blood TCR repertoires of roughly five healthy adults were deeply sequenced to estimate repertoire size and the extent of clonotype sharing between individuals. Each donor's leukapheresis produced roughly between roughly 0.85 and 10 billion PBMCs. To increase sequencing depth and limit assay-specific biases, TCR repertoire library preparation and sequencing were carried out by different laboratories using diverse techniques. Per donor, three plates each were used for CD4 naive and CD4 memory, two for CD8 naive, and one for CD8 memory.

Results the study describes overall, beyond this receptor: Naive subsets generally had larger estimated clonotype richness than memory subsets did. Higher generation probabilities were observed for clonotypes shared by all four sorted-subset donors than for non-shared clonotypes. Sharing across a few donors was observed for about 5% of naive CD4, over 3% of naive CD8, roughly 2.4% of memory CD4, and about 0.39% of memory CD8 clonotypes. The genetic and exposure-history diversity represented was limited by the small number of donors. Sampling was restricted to blood, and TCR repertoires in tissue are likely to differ from TCR repertoires in blood. Even with the large sequencing depth, rarefaction of the sorted-subset datasets indicated that sequencing was incomplete. Based on pairwise subsampling, the degree of clonotype sharing among donors was expected to be affected by sequencing depth.

Comments on this clone: Its specific antigen is unknown. Per-base qualities were not stored, and no clone one base away is much larger.

TCR CDR3 regions were amplified from genomic DNA by multiplex PCR using the deep immunoSEQ assay. Extracted genomic DNA from each cell subset was distributed evenly across all wells of several immunoSEQ 96-well plates, and each plate was treated as a replicate. Each replicate PCR for sorted subsets received about 0.2 ug genomic DNA, equal to roughly 30,000 T cell genomes. Purified libraries were quantified with a Qubit 3.0 fluorometer, sized on a Bioanalyzer 2100, and re-quantified with the KAPA Library Quantification kit. A separate single-read 150-cycle Illumina NextSeq 550 flow cell was used to sequence each immunoSEQ 96-well plate. The paper's data handling went like this. Because only junctional sequences without quality scores were contained in the immunoSEQ output, filtering matching that applied to full-length reads could not be performed. Sequences were annotated with PyIR, a Python wrapper for IgBLAST v1.9, using IMGT germline references to assign V/J genes and CDR3. Reads were removed for weak V/J assignments (E-value above 1e-6), missing CDR3, stop codons, out-of-frame junctions, or ambiguous translated residues. A V3J clonotype was defined by an identical inferred V gene, J gene, and CDR3 amino acid sequence. The percentage overlap between two repertoires was calculated by dividing the number of shared unique clonotypes by the size of the smaller repertoire. Three approaches were used to assess repertoire richness: RTK rarefaction, the Chao1 estimator, and Recon v2.1 estimates of unobserved clonotypes. For all TCRbeta clonotypes obtained by the gDNA method from a few donors, generation probabilities were computed with OLGA. TCRdb limited this immuneACCESS table to in-frame rearrangements with V and J called. A share of clones is missing; checked studies link under half to unresolved V genes, and the rest is unexplained. That table supplies the V and J calls and clone size; D and trimming were determined from the DNA. For this sample the table gives about 1.5 million clones, of which 95% to 99% were detected only once. Approximately 0.45% of the sample goes to the ten largest clones.

The donors were healthy, HIV-negative adults with no recently reported acute infections or vaccinations. All donors were Caucasian adults living in Nashville, Tennessee, USA. CD4+ T cells were enriched by magnetic negative selection, after which naive cells were positively selected on CD45RA and the negative fraction was taken as the memory subset. After blood collection by leukapheresis, PBMCs were isolated using Ficoll-Histopaque density gradient centrifugation and then cryopreserved in the vapor phase of liquid nitrogen. Analytical flow cytometry was used to check the purity and quantity of each magnetically sorted T cell population. From each sorted fraction, genomic DNA was isolated and quantified by UV absorbance on a Nanodrop 2000c. Sequencing was done on a sample of naive CD4+ T cells sorted from blood. This sample's cell subset or site label indicates: CD45RA+ positively selected. This TCR was recovered from a young man in good health.

The CDR3 loop reads CASSSRVHLAFF. The nucleotide sequence reads as follows: TGTGCCAGCAGCTCCAGGGTTCATTTGGCTTTCTTT. The sequence is built from TRBV6-1 and TRBJ1-1; TRBD1 could be the D gene, as 5 bases match. The V end loses 6 bases and the J end loses 11 bases, and a stretch of 16 bases separates them. Sequences MNHNS (CDR1) and SASEGT (CDR2) are obtained from the germline V gene. From the cysteine up to the phenylalanine, the CDR3 has a length of 12 residues. CDR3 DNA only is kept here, 36 bases in frame from base 1.